The rows below give T cell receptor beta chains drawn from one sample of a study of molecular identifiers for immune sequencing clone quantification. MiXCR, run by TCRdb on the PCR reads, gives a single entry per CDR3 protein. The profile covers about 640,000 distinct CDR3 sequences, with less than 20% appearing a single time and 0.7% to 1% taken by the ten largest. The sample comprised naive CD8+ T cells from blood, with Jurkat cell RNA spiked in. The receptor set was obtained from a human donor in good health. Some libraries in this study had Jurkat cell RNA spiked in. Each CDR3 is given with its conserved first and last residue. Fields, in order: clone size, V gene, D gene, J gene, CDR3 DNA, CDR3 protein. A D gene is named only where the DNA matches it firmly. Only some rows state a clone size, as once, few, many or a class for expanded clones.

few	TRBV30	.	TRBJ2-1	TGTGCCTGGGGGCTCGGGTACAATGAGCAGTTCTTC	CAWGLGYNEQFF
many	TRBV7-9	TRBD1	TRBJ2-1	TGTGCCAGCAGCACAAGACAGGGCCCCAACGCCAATGAGCAGTTCTTC	CASSTRQGPNANEQFF
.	TRBV11-2	.	TRBJ2-7	TGTGCCAGCAGCCCCATCGGACCCTCCTACGAGCAGTACTTC	CASSPIGPSYEQYF
many	TRBV28	.	TRBJ1-1	TGTGCCAGCAGAAGGACGGTGAACACTGAAGCTTTCTTT	CASRRTVNTEAFF
many	TRBV6-1	TRBD1	TRBJ1-1	TGTGCCAGCAGGACAGGGGGCGCGATGAACACTGAAGCTTTCTTT	CASRTGGAMNTEAFF
.	TRBV12-3/TRBV12-4	.	TRBJ1-1	TGTGCCTGTCGGGATGGGAACACTGAAGCTTTCTTT	CACRDGNTEAFF
.	TRBV6-5	TRBD1	TRBJ1-5	TGTGCCAGCGGACAGGGTTATAGCAATCAGCCCCAGCATTTT	CASGQGYSNQPQHF
few	TRBV20-1	.	TRBJ1-4	TGCAGTGCTAGCGACGGTGTAAATGAAAAACTGTTTTTT	CSASDGVNEKLFF
many	TRBV7-9	.	TRBJ2-7	TGTGCCAGCAGCTTATGGGACACCTACGAGCAGTACTTC	CASSLWDTYEQYF
many	TRBV4-3	.	TRBJ1-5	TGCGCCAGCAGCCAAGATCTCCCTCAAGGGGGCAATCAGCCCCAGCATTTT	CASSQDLPQGGNQPQHF
few	TRBV20-1	TRBD1	TRBJ1-1	TGCAGTGCTTGGGACAGCTCGAGGACTGAAGCTTTCTTT	CSAWDSSRTEAFF
.	TRBV27	.	TRBJ2-1	TGTGCCAGCAGTTTGGCGGGACAGAGAGACTACAATGAGCAGTTCTTC	CASSLAGQRDYNEQFF
many	TRBV18	TRBD1	TRBJ2-7	TGTGCCAGCTCACCTACCGGGACAGGGGCGTACGAGCAGTACTTC	CASSPTGTGAYEQYF
once	TRBV19	.	TRBJ1-5	TGTGGCGGTAGTATAGGGGGACTTGGCAATCAGCCCCAGCATTTT	CGGSIGGLGNQPQHF
.	TRBV19	TRBD1	TRBJ2-7	TGTGCCAGTAGTATAGTTACAGGGGCCTACGAGCAGTACTTC	CASSIVTGAYEQYF
many	TRBV4-1	.	TRBJ2-7	TGCGCCAGCAGCCAAGGGATACGGTACGAGCAGTACTTC	CASSQGIRYEQYF
.	TRBV4-3	.	TRBJ1-1	TGCGCCAGCAGCTCCCGGGGGGGCGGGAACACTGGAGCTTTCTTT	CASSSRGGGNTGAFF
.	TRBV11-2	.	TRBJ1-1	TGTGCCAGCAGCTTAGACACCGGGACCTCCACTGAAGCTTTCTTT	CASSLDTGTSTEAFF
few	TRBV6-2/TRBV6-3	.	TRBJ2-5	TGTGCCAGCACTGAGGGTTCATTCAGTTACATAAAGTACTTC	CASTEGSFSYIKYF
few	TRBV6-5	TRBD2	TRBJ2-1	TGTGCCAGCAGGCCCTGGGAGCGGGGGGATGAGCAGTTCTTC	CASRPWERGDEQFF
.	TRBV9	.	TRBJ2-3	TGTGCCAGCAGCGGGCCAGAGTTGGGGATGACGCAGTATTTT	CASSGPELGMTQYF
.	TRBV13	.	TRBJ2-1	TGTGCCTGCAGCCCCATCCCTAATGAGCAGTTCTTC	CACSPIPNEQFF
few	TRBV3-1	.	TRBJ2-7	TGTGCCAGCAGCCCCCCGGCGGTACCGCTCTACGAGCAGTACTTC	CASSPPAVPLYEQYF
many	TRBV6-2/TRBV6-3	TRBD1	TRBJ2-3	TGTGCCAGCAGATCCCTGTACCGGGACAGGGGAGTGGAGTCAGATACGCAGTATTTT	CASRSLYRDRGVESDTQYF
.	TRBV27	.	TRBJ2-7	TGTGCCAGCAGTTTATTGGTCAATACCTACGAGCAGTACTTC	CASSLLVNTYEQYF
many	TRBV4-1	.	TRBJ1-1	TGCGCCAGCAGCCAAGTCCCCCAGGGTGGGACTGAAGCTTTCTTT	CASSQVPQGGTEAFF
many	TRBV4-3	.	TRBJ1-1	TGCGCCAGCAGCCAAGAGAGGGCCCTGGGGACTGAAGCTTTCTTT	CASSQERALGTEAFF
.	TRBV20-1	TRBD2	TRBJ2-7	TGCAGTGCCGGTGCGGGGGGCCTGGGCTTGGGCAACTACGAGCAGTACTTC	CSAGAGGLGLGNYEQYF
many	TRBV5-4	TRBD1	TRBJ1-1	TGTGCCAGCAGCTCGAATGCGGGGACAGGCTTGAACACTGAAGCTTTCTTT	CASSSNAGTGLNTEAFF
many	TRBV27	.	TRBJ1-6	TGTGCCAGCAGTGAACAGGTCGCTTCACCCCTCCACTTT	CASSEQVASPLHF
many	TRBV2	.	TRBJ1-1	TGTGCCAGCAGCTCGGCGGGGCAGTACCTTCAGGAAGCTTTCTTT	CASSSAGQYLQEAFF
.	TRBV28	.	TRBJ1-3	TGTGCCAGCAGTGCCCCGCCTTGGGCCATATATTTT	CASSAPPWAIYF
few	TRBV3-1	.	TRBJ1-3	TGTGCCAGCAGCCACACGACAGACTCTGGAAACACCATATATTTT	CASSHTTDSGNTIYF
.	TRBV5-6	.	TRBJ2-7	TGTGCCAGCAGCTACAGGGCTGGCTACGAGCAGTACTTC	CASSYRAGYEQYF
many	TRBV5-1	TRBD2	TRBJ2-5	TGCGCCAGCAGCTTGGAGGCTAGCGGGATCCAAGAGACCCAGTACTTC	CASSLEASGIQETQYF
many	TRBV7-9	.	TRBJ2-7	TGTGCCAGCAGCACGGTGGGCGAGCAGTACTTC	CASSTVGEQYF
many	TRBV9	.	TRBJ1-2	TGTGCCAGCAGCGTTCCCCCTCCCTTC	CASSVPPPF
many	TRBV6-5	TRBD1	TRBJ1-4	TGTGCCAGCAGGAAAGACAGGGGCTGGAATGAAAAACTGTTTTTT	CASRKDRGWNEKLFF
many	TRBV5-5	.	TRBJ2-6	TGTGCCAGCAGCCAAGCCCCAGGGACACTCAACTCTGGGGCCAACGTCCTGACTTTC	CASSQAPGTLNSGANVLTF
.	TRBV2	TRBD1	TRBJ2-7	TGTGCCGGCAGCCCTACAGGGGGCGACGAGCAGTACTTC	CAGSPTGGDEQYF
few	TRBV5-6	.	TRBJ1-1	TGTGCCAGCAGCTCCCTATCCTCTGAAGCTTTCTTT	CASSSLSSEAFF
once	TRBV7-6	TRBD2	TRBJ2-5	TGTGCCAGCAGCTTAGAATCAGCGGGGGTACGACAAGAGGCCCAGTACTTC	CASSLESAGVRQEAQYF
many	TRBV2	.	TRBJ1-1	TGTGCCAGAAAACAGGAGTTCGTGAACACTGAAGCTTTCTTT	CARKQEFVNTEAFF
many	TRBV6-2/TRBV6-3	.	TRBJ1-1	TGTGCCAGCAGTCCCCTCCAGAGGAGGGTGAACACTGAAGCTTTCTTT	CASSPLQRRVNTEAFF
.	TRBV27	.	TRBJ2-7	TGTGCCAGCAGTTGGACCCTAGGCTCCTACGAGCAGTACTTC	CASSWTLGSYEQYF
many	TRBV7-9	TRBD2	TRBJ2-3	TGTGCCAGCACCTTCCTCAGCGGGGGGGGCACAGATACGCAGTATTTT	CASTFLSGGGTDTQYF
few	TRBV3-2	.	TRBJ2-7	TGTGCCAGGCGGACTAGCGCGAGGCCCCTCTCCTACGAGCAGTACTTC	CARRTSARPLSYEQYF
many	TRBV5-4	.	TRBJ2-3	TGTGCCAGCAGCTTAGAGGGGGAGGCGGATACGCAGTATTTT	CASSLEGEADTQYF